Presented here are 7 T cell receptor beta chains from one specimen sequenced in a study of blood T cells in healthy people across ages. Combining a sample-barcoded 5' primer with a J-beta primer mix, a second PCR ran for about 7 to 11 cycles. One entry per CDR3 protein, called by TCRdb with MiXCR from the 5' RACE reads. The sample holds roughly 1,500,000 distinct CDR3 sequences, 42% seen once. The sequencing input was blood. These receptors came from a woman in her late teens or twenties in good health.

The sample holds one count of this clonotype. The genes are TRBV5-1 and TRBJ2-5; TRBD2 aligns across 7 bases. Judging by the DNA end, TRBJ2-7 fits better; the J call may be wrong. Germline V gives CDR1 SGHRS, CDR2 YFSETQ. CDR3 size: 14 residues. The CDR3 region is CASRSGGSGYEQYF. The DNA of the CDR3 is TGCGCCAGCAGGTCCGGGGGTAGCGGGTACGAGCAGTACTTC.

The chain combines TRBV20-1 with TRBJ2-4; D is undetermined. Germline CDR1 reads DFQATT; CDR2 reads SNEGSKA (reference sequence). V was clipped by 6 bases and J by 5 bases, with 14 bases between them. CDR3 length equals 13 residues. CDR3: CSALPNLQNIQYF. The CDR3 nucleotides are TGCAGTGCCCTACCAAACTTACAAAACATTCAGTACTTC.

The chain carries TRBV2 and TRBJ2-5; TRBD1 aligns across 8 bases. V shed 6 bases, J shed 11 bases, and the junction held 17 bases outside the gene matches. Germline V lookup: CDR1 SNHLY, CDR2 FYNNEI. This CDR3 has 15 residues. CDR3 protein: CASSSGTGLHNEQYF. The CDR3 DNA reads TGTGCCAGCAGCTCCGGGACAGGCCTCCACAATGAGCAGTACTTC. The full variable domain, rest sourced from reference TRBV2 and TRBJ2-5, is EPEVTQTPSHQVTQMGQEVILRCVPISNHLYFYWYRQILGQKVEFLVSFYNNEISEKSEIFDDQFSVERPDGSNFTLKIRSTKLEDSAMYFCASSSGTGLHNEQYFGPGTRLLVL.

This clonotype turned up a few times. The chain couples TRBV5-1 to TRBJ1-3; a weak D match, TRBD1 (5 bases). The CDR3 contains 16 residues. Germline CDR1 is SGHRS and CDR2 is YFSETQ. V was shortened by 4 bases and J by 0 bases, with 14 bases between the two germline ends. DNA of the CDR3: TGCGCCAGCAGCCCGGACACCACTATCTCTGGAAACACCATATATTTT. Translation gives CASSPDTTISGNTIYF.

This rearrangement joins TRBV6-1 to TRBJ1-2; D ambiguous. The germline gives CDR1 MNHNS, CDR2 SASEGT. CDR3 length equals 15 residues. V was pared by 8 bases and J by 2 bases, with 18 bases between. The DNA of the CDR3 is TGTGCCAGCCACATGTCGTACGGACTAAACTATGGCTACACCTTC. This codes for CASHMSYGLNYGYTF.

The chain uses TRBV7-2 and TRBJ2-5; D is unresolved. CDR3 length equals 13 residues. CDR1 is SGHTA, CDR2 FQGNSA, per germline. V lost 4 bases and J 2 bases, leaving 8 bases between the germline ends. In DNA, the CDR3 is TGTACCAGCAGCTCAGCTGCACAAGAGACCCAGTACTTC. It specifies CTSSSAAQETQYF.

V and J are TRBV12-3 or TRBV12-4 and TRBJ2-1; a possible D gene is TRBD2 (6 bases). The CDR3 runs to 12 residues. V lost 5 bases, J lost 15 bases, and 17 bases lay in between. In DNA form, the CDR3 reads TGTGCCAGCAGTGACGGAGGGAGCACGTCGTTCTTC. Translating gives CASSDGGSTSFF.